A single sample is the source of the 29 T cell receptor beta chains below, sequenced in a study of spatial heterogeneity in lung cancer. Which antigens these TCRs recognize remains unknown. Notes on the study in general: Expanded alpha and beta TCR counts within tumors tracked tumor mutation counts.

TCRdb re-called the 5' RACE reads through MiXCR, storing one row per CDR3 protein. Of 16,000 or so distinct CDR3 sequences detected, about 6.7% appear once; the ten largest clones hold around a fifth. Described time point: sample taken at primary tumor resection. Here the sequenced sample was lung tumor tissue, taken at surgery. The receptors originated from a female donor with early-stage non-small cell lung cancer.

Of note for this clonotype: This may be a read error, as it is one base from a much larger clone. This beta chain lies outside the target of a library built for alpha chains; its clone size means little. For the CDR3, the DNA is TGTGCGAGGGAAACTGAAGCTTTCTTT. This gives the protein CARETEAFF. The V call is TRBV30, the J call TRBJ1-1; D ambiguous. CDR3 size: 9 residues. Germline values: CDR1 GTSNPN, CDR2 SVGIG (reference sequence).

Details on this clonotype: Just one base apart from a much larger clone, this may be a read error. Because this beta chain is a stray read in a library intended to capture alpha chains, its abundance should not be given much weight. The genes are TRBV9 and TRBJ1-6; maybe TRBD1 (5 bases). Germline V gene lookup returns CDR1 SGDLS and CDR2 YYNGEE. This CDR3 spans 17 amino acids. CDR3 DNA: TGTGCCAGCAGCGGGGGGTCCTCCTGGGTTGTGAATTCACTCCTCCACTTT. Its protein is CASSGGSSWVVNSLLHF.

This clonotype was seen many times. Since it is a stray read in a library aimed at alpha chains, this beta chain has a size that is not meaningful. V gene TRBV15 combines with J gene TRBJ1-5; D is unresolved. Germline CDR1 is LNHNV and CDR2 is YYDKDF (reference sequence). Trimming shortened V by 4 bases and J by 0 bases, and 4 bases separated the two germline ends. CDR3 size: 13 residues. Written as DNA, the CDR3 is TGTGCCACCAGCAAAGATAGCAATCAGCCCCAGCATTTT. Amino acid sequence: CATSKDSNQPQHF.

In this sample, this clonotype turned up many times. A library made for alpha chains picked up this beta chain off target, so its size means little. This chain uses TRBV28 with TRBJ1-5; possibly TRBD1 for D (5 bases). Trimming pared 3 bases from V and 6 bases from J, leaving 9 bases between. CDR1 is MDHEN and CDR2 is SYDVKM in the germline V gene. The CDR3 covers 13 residues. DNA of the CDR3: TGTGCCAGCAGTTTCCCCGGGGGTCAGCCCCAGCATTTT. Encoded protein: CASSFPGGQPQHF.

This clonotype has a count of ten or more. A library made for alpha chains picked up this beta chain off target, so its size means little. The rearrangement links TRBV5-1 to TRBJ1-5; weak D call: TRBD1 (6 bases). The germline V gene encodes CDR1 SGHRS and CDR2 YFSETQ. The V and J ends lost 4 bases and 1 base respectively, with 9 bases between them. The CDR3 loop spans 14 amino acids. CDR3 in DNA: TGCGCCAGCAGCCCCGGACAGAGCAATCAGCCCCAGCATTTT. This gives the protein CASSPGQSNQPQHF.

This clonotype has at least ten counts. The library was designed around alpha chains, so this beta chain is a stray read whose abundance carries little weight. The chain has TRBV29-1 and TRBJ2-1, with 11 bases matching TRBD2. Germline CDR1 SQVTM, CDR2 ANQGSEA. Trimming took 3 bases from V and 5 from J; bases not matched to a gene: 3. CDR3 size: 14 residues. CDR3 residues: CSVDGTSGDNEQFF. The DNA for the CDR3 is TGCAGCGTTGACGGGACTAGCGGAGACAATGAGCAGTTCTTC.

This clonotype has ten or more counts. This beta chain appears as a stray read in a library generated for alpha chains; its size is not informative. The rearrangement uses TRBV3-1 and TRBJ2-5; D gene unclear. V gave up 0 bases and J gave up 1 base, with 9 bases separating them. The CDR3 is made up of 15 amino acids. Germline lookup yields CDR1 LGHDT and CDR2 YNNKEL (reference sequence). In DNA, the CDR3 is TGTGCCAGCAGCCAAGATCCCCGAGCCCAAGAGACCCAGTACTTC. It translates to CASSQDPRAQETQYF.

This clonotype is termed medium-sized (0.01 to 0.1%). This beta chain turned up in a library designed for alpha chains; as an off-target read, its abundance says little. The chain combines TRBV28 with TRBJ1-2; TRBD1 matches at 8 bases. Germline lookup yields CDR1 MDHEN and CDR2 SYDVKM. The trim removed 7 bases at V and 4 bases at J, leaving 11 bases unmatched. The CDR3 has 15 residues. The CDR3 loop reads CASTLYRGQGYGYTF. In DNA form, the CDR3 reads TGTGCCAGCACCCTTTATAGAGGACAGGGCTATGGCTACACCTTC.

The table lists this clonotype with many counts. This beta chain appears as a stray read in a library generated for alpha chains; its size is not informative. The J gene is TRBJ1-2, the V gene TRBV7-2; no clear D gene. CDR1 and CDR2 from the germline V gene are SGHTA and FQGNSA. This CDR3 spans 13 amino acids. V lost 5 bases, J lost 2 bases, and 9 bases lay in between. CDR3 sequence: CASSRRTNYGYTF. The CDR3, as DNA: TGTGCCAGCAGCCGCCGCACAAACTATGGCTACACCTTC.

This clonotype was counted many times. This beta chain was picked up by a library intended for alpha chains and is off target, so its count carries little meaning. The chain couples TRBV12-3 or TRBV12-4 to TRBJ1-6, with D possibly being TRBD1 (5 bases). V lost 4 bases, J lost 9 bases, and 19 bases lay in between. The CDR3 is 16 amino acids. The CDR3, as DNA: TGTGCCAGCAGTTACGCTTTGGGGACGGGTACTTCACCCCTCCACTTT. Amino acids: CASSYALGTGTSPLHF.

This clonotype was counted between two and nine times. This beta chain was picked up by a library intended for alpha chains and is off target, so its count carries little meaning. This chain connects TRBV7-3 to TRBJ2-7; weak D call: TRBD2 (6 bases). CDR3 length equals 13 residues. V gave up 1 base and J gave up 7 bases, with 11 bases separating them. Germline V gene lookup returns CDR1 SGHTA and CDR2 FQGTGA. CDR3 sequence reads: CASSLIGAGEQYF. CDR3 in DNA: TGTGCCAGCAGCTTAATAGGGGCGGGGGAGCAGTACTTC.

In its sample, this clonotype was seen many times. Little can be read into the size of this beta chain, an off-target read in a library designed for alpha chains. The chain is built from TRBV5-6 and TRBJ1-3, with 7 bases that match TRBD1. V dropped 3 bases and J dropped 2; count of bases not matched to a gene: 5. CDR3 length: 15 residues. Germline CDR1 and CDR2: SGHDT and YYEEEE. CDR3: CASSSVDRAGNTIYF. The DNA for the CDR3 is TGTGCCAGCAGCTCTGTTGACAGGGCTGGAAACACCATATATTTT.

Ten or more counts support this clonotype. A library made for alpha chains picked up this beta chain off target, so its size means little. The chain employs TRBV7-3 and TRBJ2-2, with D possibly TRBD2 on 6 matching bases. CDR3 length equals 16 residues. The germline CDR1 and CDR2 sequences are SGHTA and FQGTGA. Trimming took 0 bases from V and 2 from J, leaving 10 bases between them. CDR3: CASSLTGGANTGELFF. CDR3 coding DNA: TGTGCCAGCAGCTTAACGGGCGGGGCTAACACCGGGGAGCTGTTTTTT.

Remarks on this clonotype: Because this beta chain is a stray read in a library intended to capture alpha chains, its abundance should not be given much weight. V usage is TRBV13 and J usage is TRBJ2-6; D gene ambiguous. Germline V gene sequence: CDR1 PRHDT, CDR2 FYEKMQ (reference sequence). The CDR3 has 18 amino acids. Trimming removed 0 bases from V and 0 bases from J, with 12 bases in between. CDR3 loop: CASSLGLKAFSGANVLTF. CDR3 DNA sequence: TGTGCCAGCAGCTTAGGCCTAAAAGCCTTCTCTGGGGCCAACGTCCTGACTTTC.

This clonotype was counted at least ten times. This beta chain appears as a stray read in a library generated for alpha chains; its size is not informative. The J gene is TRBJ1-2, the V gene TRBV4-3; possible D gene TRBD1, 5 bases. With 0 bases removed from V and 4 bases from J, the gap between germline ends came to 18 bases. This CDR3 spans 17 amino acids. Germline V lookup: CDR1 LGHNA, CDR2 YSLEER. CDR3 bases: TGCGCCAGCAGCCAAGATTTAGGGACGGACCGTATCTATGGCTACACCTTC. Amino acids: CASSQDLGTDRIYGYTF.

This clonotype appeared many times. This beta chain is a stray sequence in a library constructed for alpha chains; its clone size is not meaningful. This chain uses TRBV10-3 with TRBJ2-7; TRBD2 matches at 11 bases. CDR3 length: 17 amino acids. Germline CDR1 ENHRY, CDR2 SYGVKD. V was clipped by 6 bases and J by 1 base; unmatched bases: 11. DNA for the CDR3: TGTGCCATCAGCCCTACTAGCGGGGGCCCGGGTTCCTACGAGCAGTACTTC. It codes for CAISPTSGGPGSYEQYF.

This clonotype was detected many times. This beta chain is off target for a library built for alpha chains, so its abundance means little. V usage is TRBV4-3 and J usage is TRBJ1-4, with 8 bases aligning to TRBD1. V lost 4 bases and J lost 4; bases outside the gene matches: 5. Germline lookup yields CDR1 LGHNA and CDR2 YSLEER. The CDR3 length is 15 residues. The CDR3 sequence is CASSLRQGYNEKLFF. CDR3 nucleotides: TGCGCCAGCAGCCTACGACAGGGGTATAATGAAAAACTGTTTTTT.

This clonotype was seen at least ten times. Since it is a stray read in a library aimed at alpha chains, this beta chain has a size that is not meaningful. CDR3 DNA: TGTGCCAGCAGGTCCGGACGGTCGAACACTGAAGCTTTCTTT. The encoded protein is CASRSGRSNTEAFF. The V call is TRBV7-3, the J call TRBJ1-1; unclear D gene. The V end was cut by 6 bases, the J end by 1 base, with 12 bases between. The CDR3 spans 14 residues. Looked up from germline, CDR1 is SGHTA and CDR2 is FQGTGA.

This clonotype has a count of ten or more. Found in a library prepared for alpha chains, this beta chain is an off-target read, and its abundance has little meaning. The chain uses TRBV9 and TRBJ2-5; D perhaps matches TRBD2 (6 bases). V gave up 2 bases and J gave up 4 bases, with 12 bases separating them. The CDR3 loop spans 14 amino acids. Germline CDR1 SGDLS, CDR2 YYNGEE. The chain's CDR3 is CASSVGGMGETQYF. The CDR3 DNA sequence: TGTGCCAGCAGCGTGGGCGGGATGGGAGAGACCCAGTACTTC.

This clonotype was counted only a few times. Since it is a stray read in a library aimed at alpha chains, this beta chain has a size that is not meaningful. This chain links TRBV20-1 with TRBJ1-6; no definite D call. Germline CDR1 and CDR2: DFQATT and SNEGSKA (reference sequence). Trimming took off 3 bases at V and 9 bases at J, with 9 bases between the two ends. This CDR3 has 12 amino acids. CDR3 DNA: TGCAGTGCTAGTGAAGGGAGTTCACCCCTCCACTTT. This gives the protein CSASEGSSPLHF.

This clonotype has ten or more counts. Found in a library prepared for alpha chains, this beta chain is an off-target read, and its abundance has little meaning. This chain joins TRBV4-2 and TRBJ2-1; D perhaps matches TRBD2 (5 bases). Germline CDR1 LGHNA, CDR2 YNFKEQ. Trimming pared 0 bases from V and 7 bases from J, leaving 7 bases between. CDR3 size: 13 residues. In DNA form, the CDR3 reads TGTGCCAGCAGCCAAGATGCGGGTAATGAGCAGTTCTTC. This gives the protein CASSQDAGNEQFF.

Ten or more counts support this clonotype. Since the library was made to target alpha chains, this beta chain is a stray read and its abundance is not meaningful. The chain carries TRBV6-6 and TRBJ2-5, with 7 bases lining up with TRBD1. J lost 5 bases, V lost 7 bases, and 19 bases had no gene match. CDR3 size: 17 residues. CDR1 is MNHNY, CDR2 SVGAGI, per germline (reference sequence). The CDR3 DNA reads as TGTGCCAGCACACACTCGAATAGGGGGCCGGGAATGGAGACCCAGTACTTC. It is translated as CASTHSNRGPGMETQYF.

This clonotype was counted many times. The size of this beta chain means little, since it is a stray read in a library made for alpha chains. The chain carries TRBV20-1 and TRBJ1-2, with D tentatively TRBD1 (5 bases). V was cut by 3 bases and J by 1 base, with 6 bases left in between. The CDR3 has 12 residues. Germline CDR1 reads DFQATT; CDR2 reads SNEGSKA (reference sequence). The CDR3 spells CSARTVNYGYTF. CDR3 DNA sequence: TGCAGTGCTAGGACAGTTAACTATGGCTACACCTTC.

At least ten counts were recorded for this clonotype. This beta chain appears as a stray read in a library generated for alpha chains; its size is not informative. The V gene is TRBV9, the J gene TRBJ1-5; D is perhaps TRBD1 (6 bases). V lost 2 bases and J 7 bases, leaving 10 bases between the germline ends. The germline CDR1 and CDR2 sequences are SGDLS and YYNGEE. The CDR3 consists of 13 residues. The CDR3 reads CASSVDTGQPQHF. The CDR3 bases are TGTGCCAGCAGCGTCGACACAGGGCAGCCCCAGCATTTT.

This clonotype was seen ten or more times. This beta chain is a stray read from a library made for alpha chains; its abundance is not meaningful. This rearrangement joins TRBV6-4 to TRBJ2-3; TRBD2 matches at 11 bases. Germline CDR1 reads MRHNA; CDR2 reads SNTAGT. The ends lost 0 bases at V and 2 bases at J; junction bases unmatched: 4. The CDR3 loop spans 17 amino acids. CDR3 amino acids: CASSDSASGGHTDTQYF. The CDR3 DNA follows: TGTGCCAGCAGTGACTCTGCTAGCGGGGGGCACACAGATACGCAGTATTTT.

Points on this clonotype: Because the library targeted alpha chains, this beta chain is an off-target read whose size means little. The rearrangement links TRBV13 to TRBJ2-7, with D tentatively TRBD1 (5 bases). The ends were cut back, 3 bases at V and 0 bases at J, with 15 bases in the middle. The CDR3 is 16 residues long. From germline, CDR1 is PRHDT and CDR2 FYEKMQ (reference sequence). CDR3 region: CASSFYRQFSSYEQYF. As DNA, the CDR3 is TGTGCCAGCAGCTTTTACAGACAGTTTAGCTCCTACGAGCAGTACTTC. The full variable domain, completed using reference TRBV13 and TRBJ2-7, is AAGVIQSPRHLIKEKRETATLKCYPIPRHDTVYWYQQGPGQDPQFLISFYEKMQSDKGSIPDRFSAQQFSDYHSELNMSSLELGDSALYFCASSFYRQFSSYEQYFGPGTRLTVT.

This clonotype was detected a few times. This beta chain represents an off-target read in a library built for alpha chains; its size is of limited meaning. The V and J genes are TRBV20-1 and TRBJ2-5, with 11 bases identical to TRBD2. Germline lookup yields CDR1 DFQATT and CDR2 SNEGSKA (reference sequence). This CDR3 comprises 16 residues. J was trimmed by 1 base and V by 4 bases; bases with no gene match: 8. Here the CDR3 reads CSANGLAGGTQETQYF. The CDR3 bases are TGCAGTGCTAACGGACTAGCGGGCGGAACCCAAGAGACCCAGTACTTC.

On this clonotype itself: This beta chain is an unintended read in a library built for alpha chains; its size means little. This rearrangement joins TRBV10-2 to TRBJ2-3; either TRBD1 or TRBD2 may fit D (5 bases each). Germline assignment: CDR1 WSHSY and CDR2 SAAADI. Trimming stripped 8 bases from V and 3 bases from J, with 21 bases between. This CDR3 has 16 residues. Written as DNA, the CDR3 is TGCGCCAGCGGAGGCGGATCACGGGGCTTTACAGATACGCAGTATTTT. It is translated as CASGGGSRGFTDTQYF.

With respect to this clonotype: This beta chain came through as a stray read in a library set up for alpha chains, and its size says little. The rearrangement uses TRBV9 and TRBJ2-5; possible D gene TRBD2, 7 bases. Germline V gives CDR1 SGDLS, CDR2 YYNGEE. The CDR3 contains 16 residues. The V end lost 1 base, the J end lost 4 bases, and 17 bases lay between the germline ends. The CDR3: CASSVKAGARTETQYF. As DNA, the CDR3 is TGTGCCAGCAGCGTAAAGGCGGGGGCGCGGACAGAGACCCAGTACTTC.